The 29 T cell receptor beta chains below were found in one sample sequenced in a study of blood T cells in healthy people across ages. It was with a sample-barcoded 5' primer and a J-beta primer mix that a second PCR of about 6 to 12 cycles was run. TCRdb re-called the 5' RACE reads through MiXCR, storing one row per CDR3 protein. The sample includes fewer than 800,000 distinct CDR3 sequences, just under 25% seen only once; the top ten take under 10%. These data also featured in a second study, about T cells of mothers and their children.

What was sequenced was blood. Every receptor here comes from a boy aged 5-17 years in good health.

This chain uses TRBV29-1 with TRBJ1-2; D remains unclear. Trimming took off 5 bases at V and 6 bases at J, with 19 bases between the two ends. Germline assignment: CDR1 SQVTM and CDR2 ANQGSEA. The CDR3 spans 14 residues. CDR3 in amino acids: CSVLPRAVRDGYTF. CDR3 in DNA: TGCAGCGTTTTACCTCGGGCCGTGAGGGATGGCTACACCTTC.

The chain joins TRBV4-2 to TRBJ2-5; D is possibly TRBD1 (5 bases). The J call is in doubt because the DNA end fits TRBJ2-7 better. The CDR3 is 14 residues long. From germline, CDR1 is LGHNA and CDR2 YNFKEQ. CDR3 sequence (DNA): TGTGCCAGCAGCCAAGCGGACACAAACTACGAGCAGTACTTC. Its protein product is CASSQADTNYEQYF.

The J gene is TRBJ2-3, the V gene TRBV7-9, with 8 bases matching TRBD2. V dropped 5 bases and J dropped 4; count of bases not matched to a gene: 11. This CDR3 contains 16 residues. CDR1 is SEHNR and CDR2 is FQNEAQ in the germline V gene (reference sequence). CDR3 sequence (DNA): TGTGCCAGCAGCCCTAGAGCGGGAGTGAGGCCAGATACGCAGTATTTT. It yields the protein CASSPRAGVRPDTQYF. The full variable domain, in which reference TRBV7-9 and TRBJ2-3 provide the parts outside the CDR3, is DTGVSQNPRHKITKRGQNVTFRCDPISEHNRLYWYRQTLGQGPEFLTYFQNEAQLEKSRLLSDRFSAERPKGSFSTLEIQRTEQGDSAMYLCASSPRAGVRPDTQYFGPGTRLTVL.

The chain employs TRBV29-1 and TRBJ2-1, with D possibly called TRBD1 or TRBD2 (5 bases each). V was pared by 0 bases and J by 7 bases, with 16 bases between. CDR3 size: 15 residues. The germline V gene encodes CDR1 SQVTM and CDR2 ANQGSEA. As DNA, the CDR3 is TGCAGCGTTGAAGAGATAGGAACAGGCGGGAATGAGCAGTTCTTC. This encodes CSVEEIGTGGNEQFF.

The J gene is TRBJ1-1, the V gene TRBV2; a possible D gene is TRBD1 (5 bases). Germline V lookup: CDR1 SNHLY, CDR2 FYNNEI. The CDR3 loop spans 14 amino acids. With 0 bases removed from V and 7 bases from J, the gap between germline ends came to 12 bases. The chain's CDR3 is CASSEAGGQGEAFF. CDR3 sequence (DNA): TGTGCCAGCAGTGAAGCGGGGGGTCAGGGTGAAGCTTTCTTT.

This clonotype came up many times. The gene calls are TRBV7-3 and TRBJ2-3, with 13 bases aligning to TRBD2. The CDR3 covers 16 residues. J gave up 0 bases and V 5 bases, and 2 bases lay outside the gene matches. The germline CDR1 and CDR2 sequences are SGHTA and FQGTGA. The DNA for the CDR3 is TGTGCCAGCAGCATGGGACTAGCGGGGAGCACAGATACGCAGTATTTT. It translates to CASSMGLAGSTDTQYF.

This clonotype was seen only a few times. In this CDR3 the conserved last residue, phenylalanine or tryptophan, is missing, so a read error is likely. The V and J genes are TRBV12-3 or TRBV12-4 and TRBJ2-5, with D perhaps matching TRBD2 (5 bases). The CDR3 has 16 residues. Trimming left V 1 base short and J 2 bases short, with 14 bases between. The CDR3 bases are TGTGCCAGCAGTTTAGTTCGGACTTTTAAACAAGAGACCCAGTACCTC. Residues: CASSLVRTFKQETQYL.

This sequence joins TRBV10-3 and TRBJ2-6, with D uncertain. V was trimmed by 4 bases and J by 2 bases, leaving 12 bases between them. Germline CDR1 and CDR2: ENHRY and SYGVKD. The CDR3 totals 16 residues. As DNA, the CDR3 is TGTGCCATCAGTGCTGGATTAGTGACTGGGGCCAACGTCCTGACTTTC. This sequence encodes CAISAGLVTGANVLTF.

The V call is TRBV4-1, the J call TRBJ2-1; the match to TRBD1 covers 11 bases. V shed 6 bases, J shed 9 bases, and the junction held 4 bases outside the gene matches. This CDR3 region has 13 residues. Germline CDR1 is MGHRA and CDR2 is YSYEKL. The CDR3 region is CASRGQGAVEQFF. The CDR3 nucleotides read TGCGCCAGCAGAGGACAGGGGGCGGTTGAGCAGTTCTTC.

The chain employs TRBV10-3 and TRBJ2-1; D not resolved. Germline CDR1 ENHRY, CDR2 SYGVKD. V lost 7 bases and J lost 0, with 10 bases in between. The CDR3 runs 14 residues. The CDR3 loop is CAIKDVGSYNEQFF. The CDR3 region has the DNA TGTGCCATCAAGGACGTTGGCTCCTACAATGAGCAGTTCTTC.

The rearrangement links TRBV29-1 to TRBJ2-1, with 12 positions matching TRBD1. Germline lookup yields CDR1 SQVTM and CDR2 ANQGSEA. The CDR3 runs to 14 residues. V dropped 6 bases and J dropped 6; count of bases not matched to a gene: 6. DNA of the CDR3: TGCAGCGTGGGGGGACAGGGGGCGATCAATGAGCAGTTCTTC. The encoded protein is CSVGGQGAINEQFF.

This sequence joins TRBV12-3 or TRBV12-4 and TRBJ1-1; no reliable D call. The V and J ends lost 6 bases and 7 bases respectively, with 12 bases between them. The CDR3 runs to 12 residues. CDR3 sequence: CASSAGRGEAFF. The CDR3 nucleotides read TGTGCCAGCAGCGCTGGGCGGGGTGAAGCTTTCTTT.

This rearrangement joins TRBV6-2 or TRBV6-3 to TRBJ2-4; 7 nucleotides match TRBD2. V lost 7 bases, J lost 0 bases, and 12 bases stayed unmatched. The CDR3 runs to 17 residues. Per the germline V gene, CDR1 is MNHEY and CDR2 is SVGEGT. The CDR3 region has the DNA TGTGCCAGCACCAACCAGCGGGGAACACTAGCCAAAAACATTCAGTACTTC. It translates to CASTNQRGTLAKNIQYF.

This clonotype was detected only a few times. The rearrangement uses TRBV28 and TRBJ2-5; TRBD1 matches at 8 bases. The last part of the DNA fits TRBJ2-1 better; the J call may be wrong. This CDR3 is built from 15 residues. Germline CDR1 is MDHEN and CDR2 is SYDVKM. In DNA, the CDR3 is TGTGCCAGCAGTTTAAACGACAGGGGAAACAATGAGCAGTTCTTC. As protein: CASSLNDRGNNEQFF.

This clonotype was observed once. The junction departs from germline at one end; a sequencing error may be responsible. The chain combines TRBV4-3 with TRBJ2-5; 7 bases are shared with TRBD1. The DNA end favors TRBJ2-7, so the J call may be wrong. Germline V gene data show CDR1 as LGHNA and CDR2 as YSLEER. CDR3 length: 14 residues. DNA for the CDR3: TGCGCCAGCAGACAAGATTACAGGGGAGACGAGCAGTACTTC. Amino acid sequence: CASRQDYRGDEQYF.

The chain carries TRBV5-6 and TRBJ2-5, with TRBD1 matching 10 bases. The CDR3 runs 13 residues. V lost 4 bases to trimming and J lost 8 bases; unmatched junction nucleotides: 5. Per germline, CDR1 SGHDT and CDR2 YYEEEE. CDR3 sequence: CASSAGTGVTQYF. CDR3 in DNA: TGTGCCAGCAGCGCAGGGACAGGGGTAACCCAGTACTTC.

This clonotype was observed at least ten times. This chain links TRBV20-1 with TRBJ2-7; 8 bases are a match to TRBD2. The CDR3 contains 14 residues. V was pared by 3 bases and J by 7 bases, with 11 bases of the junction left unmatched. Germline loops: CDR1 DFQATT, CDR2 SNEGSKA (reference sequence). In nucleotides, the CDR3 is TGCAGTGCTAGTAGTCCGAGCGGGGGCCTGGAGCAGTACTTC. It encodes CSASSPSGGLEQYF.

The chain carries TRBV6-1 and TRBJ1-4, with D unresolved. This CDR3 has 12 amino acids. Germline CDR1 reads MNHNS; CDR2 reads SASEGT. V dropped 11 bases and J dropped 7 bases, with 14 bases sitting between them. The CDR3 is CAARPGSEKLFF. CDR3 DNA sequence: TGTGCCGCCCGGCCTGGAAGTGAAAAACTGTTTTTT.

This clonotype was picked up a small number of times. The chain recombines TRBV5-1 with TRBJ2-3, with D possibly matching TRBD2 (6 bases). Germline CDR1 is SGHRS and CDR2 is YFSETQ. Trimming pared 0 bases from V and 9 bases from J, leaving 11 bases between. The CDR3 runs to 13 residues. CDR3 region: CASSLGSGRTQYF. In DNA form, the CDR3 reads TGCGCCAGCAGCTTGGGAAGCGGGCGGACGCAGTATTTT.

A few counts support this clonotype. The chain has TRBV25-1 and TRBJ1-2; D perhaps matches TRBD1 (5 bases). The CDR3 consists of 11 residues. Germline V gene lookup returns CDR1 MGHDK and CDR2 SYGVNS. V was shortened by 5 bases and J by 6 bases, with 7 bases between the two germline ends. The CDR3 DNA reads as TGTGCCAGCAGTCGGGGGAATGGCTACACCTTC. It translates to CASSRGNGYTF.

This chain joins TRBV3-1 and TRBJ2-5; D is uncertain. The CDR3 consists of 14 residues. With 2 bases removed from V and 3 bases from J, the gap between germline ends came to 10 bases. Germline V CDR1 and CDR2: LGHDT, YNNKEL (reference sequence). CDR3 region: CASSQTACKETQYF. The CDR3 nucleotides are TGTGCCAGCAGCCAAACTGCATGTAAAGAGACCCAGTACTTC.

On this clonotype: Compared with germline, one end of the junction differs, possibly owing to a read error. CDR3 sequence reads: CASSTKGPDGYTF. CDR3 nucleotides: TGTGCAAGCAGCACCAAGGGACCCGATGGCTACACCTTC. The chain employs TRBV7-9 and TRBJ1-2; D perhaps matches TRBD1 (5 bases). Germline CDR1 reads SEHNR; CDR2 reads FQNEAQ (reference sequence). The CDR3 spans 13 residues.

In regard to this clonotype: The junction departs from the called germline gene at one end, perhaps through a read error. CDR3 loop: CASSQVPASGNEQSF. CDR3 nucleotides: TGCGCCAGCAGCCAAGTTCCGGCTAGCGGTAATGAGCAGTCCTTC. The J gene is TRBJ2-5, the V gene TRBV4-1; 7 nucleotides agree with TRBD2. The CDR3 covers 15 residues. Germline assignment: CDR1 MGHRA and CDR2 YSYEKL.

The chain couples TRBV5-1 to TRBJ2-1; 10 bases line up with TRBD1. CDR3 length: 14 amino acids. With 3 bases clipped from V and 9 bases from J, the junction kept 6 bases outside the gene matches. The germline CDR1 and CDR2 sequences are SGHRS and YFSETQ. The CDR3: CASSSGTGAFEQFF. The CDR3 DNA sequence: TGCGCCAGCAGCTCCGGGACAGGGGCTTTTGAGCAGTTCTTC.

This clonotype was observed a handful of times. V usage is TRBV4-3 and J usage is TRBJ2-6; D is ambiguous. This CDR3 contains 15 residues. The V end lost 4 bases, the J end lost 0 bases, and 7 bases lay between the germline ends. Germline assignment: CDR1 LGHNA and CDR2 YSLEER. For the CDR3, the DNA is TGCGCCAGCAGCCGGCAGAGCTCTGGGGCCAACGTCCTGACTTTC. Protein product: CASSRQSSGANVLTF.

The chain is built from TRBV3-1 and TRBJ2-1, with 7 bases fitting TRBD2. V shed 6 bases and J 5 bases; nucleotides not matched to a gene: 4. CDR3 size: 13 residues. CDR1 is LGHDT, CDR2 YNNKEL, per germline (reference sequence). The CDR3 coding sequence is TGTGCCAGCAGTCGGACTAGAAACAATGAGCAGTTCTTC. Amino acid sequence: CASSRTRNNEQFF.

In this sample, this clonotype turned up a few times. This sequence joins TRBV7-9 and TRBJ2-7; the match to TRBD1 covers 9 bases. The CDR3 covers 15 residues. The V segment lost 4 bases and the J segment 1 base; nucleotides outside the gene matches: 5. The V gene's germline CDR1 is SEHNR and CDR2 FQNEAQ (reference sequence). DNA of the CDR3: TGTGCCAGCAGCTGGGGACAGGGCCGTTCCTACGAGCAGTACTTC. It specifies CASSWGQGRSYEQYF.

This clonotype occurred a few times. This chain joins TRBV9 and TRBJ2-2; D perhaps matches TRBD1 (5 bases). CDR1 SGDLS and CDR2 YYNGEE come from the germline V gene. This CDR3 contains 16 residues. V was pared by 0 bases and J by 2 bases, with 11 bases between. The CDR3 DNA is TGTGCCAGCAGCGTAGCCAGGGTAATTAACACCGGGGAGCTGTTTTTT. It specifies CASSVARVINTGELFF.

The V call is TRBV28, the J call TRBJ2-4, with 9 bases aligning to TRBD1. Trimming at V came to 6 bases and at J to 7 bases, leaving 10 bases not matched to a gene. CDR3 size: 15 residues. Germline CDR1 MDHEN, CDR2 SYDVKM. The CDR3, as DNA: TGTGCCAGCAGCCCGACCGGGACAGGGAAGAACATTCAGTACTTC. Translation gives CASSPTGTGKNIQYF.